The rows below give T cell receptor beta chains drawn from one sample of a study of T cells in Graves' hyperthyroidism and ophthalmopathy. MiXCR, applied by TCRdb to the multiplex PCR reads, yields one record per CDR3 protein. The profile covers hundreds of thousands of distinct CDR3 sequences, with about a sixth appearing a single time and less than 3.5% taken by the ten largest. The sequencing input was blood. The origin of the receptors is a woman in her thirties or forties with Graves' ophthalmopathy. The CDR3 runs from the conserved cysteine through the conserved F or W. A D gene is named only where the DNA matches it firmly. Clone size appears in some rows only: once, few, many, or a class for an expanded clone.

CDR3 DNA: TGTGCCAGCAGCCAAGTTAACGAGCAGTACTTC
CDR3 protein: CASSQVNEQYF
D gene: NA
CDR3 length: 11
V gene: TRBV14
J gene: TRBJ2-7
clone size: NA

CDR3 DNA: TGTGCCAGCAGTTTGTTACAATTTCAGGGGGCCGGTGAAGCTTTCTTT
CDR3 protein: CASSLLQFQGAGEAFF
D gene: TRBD1
CDR3 length: 16
V gene: TRBV12-3/TRBV12-4
J gene: TRBJ1-1
clone size: many

CDR3 DNA: TGTGCCAGCAGTCTGGACACGAAATTGGGTGGGGCCAACGTCCTGACTTTC
CDR3 protein: CASSLDTKLGGANVLTF
D gene: NA
CDR3 length: 17
V gene: TRBV2
J gene: TRBJ2-6
clone size: many

CDR3 DNA: TGCAGTGGGTCGGGACAGGTACCCTACGAGCAGTACTTC
CDR3 protein: CSGSGQVPYEQYF
D gene: TRBD1
CDR3 length: 13
V gene: TRBV20-1
J gene: TRBJ2-7
clone size: many

CDR3 DNA: TGTGCCAGCACCTTATCGAGGGCAGGGAACACTGAAGCTTTCTTT
CDR3 protein: CASTLSRAGNTEAFF
D gene: NA
CDR3 length: 15
V gene: TRBV5-5
J gene: TRBJ1-1
clone size: many

CDR3 DNA: TGTGCCAGCAGCCAAGTTGCGGCGGGAGGGGTGAAGGAGCAGTACTTC
CDR3 protein: CASSQVAAGGVKEQYF
D gene: TRBD2
CDR3 length: 16
V gene: TRBV3-1
J gene: TRBJ2-7
clone size: many

CDR3 DNA: TGTGCCAGCTCACCAGGGGCGAACACTGAAGCTTTCTTT
CDR3 protein: CASSPGANTEAFF
D gene: NA
CDR3 length: 13
V gene: TRBV18
J gene: TRBJ1-1
clone size: many

CDR3 DNA: TGTGCCAGCAGCTCCTCCGGGACAGGACAAGAGACCCAGTACTTC
CDR3 protein: CASSSSGTGQETQYF
D gene: TRBD1
CDR3 length: 15
V gene: TRBV11-3
J gene: TRBJ2-5
clone size: many

CDR3 DNA: TGTGCCAGCAGCCTCGACAACAGGGGGCGTGGAGCTTTCTTT
CDR3 protein: CASSLDNRGRGAFF
D gene: TRBD1
CDR3 length: 14
V gene: TRBV3-1
J gene: TRBJ1-1
clone size: many

CDR3 DNA: TGCGCCAGCAGCACGGGGACTAATGAAAAACTGTTTTTT
CDR3 protein: CASSTGTNEKLFF
D gene: NA
CDR3 length: 13
V gene: TRBV5-1
J gene: TRBJ1-4
clone size: few

CDR3 DNA: TGCAGCGTTGGGGACAGAACCTACGAGCAGTACTTC
CDR3 protein: CSVGDRTYEQYF
D gene: TRBD1
CDR3 length: 12
V gene: TRBV29-1
J gene: TRBJ2-7
clone size: NA

CDR3 DNA: TGTGCCAGCAGTGATCCTAGCGTACTCTCCTACAATGAGCAGTTCTTC
CDR3 protein: CASSDPSVLSYNEQFF
D gene: NA
CDR3 length: 16
V gene: TRBV2
J gene: TRBJ2-1
clone size: many

CDR3 DNA: TGTGCCAGCAGTTTACGACAGAAGCCCTACAATGAGCAGTTCTTC
CDR3 protein: CASSLRQKPYNEQFF
D gene: NA
CDR3 length: 15
V gene: TRBV28
J gene: TRBJ2-1
clone size: many

CDR3 DNA: TGCGCCAGCAGCTTGGGAAGGGACAGCGATCCTTCGAACACCGGGGAGCTGTTTTTT
CDR3 protein: CASSLGRDSDPSNTGELFF
D gene: TRBD1
CDR3 length: 19
V gene: TRBV5-1
J gene: TRBJ2-2
clone size: NA

CDR3 DNA: TGTGCCAGCAGCTATAGACTCTTAGGTGGCGCCACAGATACGCAGTATTTT
CDR3 protein: CASSYRLLGGATDTQYF
D gene: NA
CDR3 length: 17
V gene: TRBV7-8
J gene: TRBJ2-3
clone size: NA

CDR3 DNA: TGTGCCAGCAGCCCGTCGGTAGGGTACCCGTCCTACGAGCAGTACTTC
CDR3 protein: CASSPSVGYPSYEQYF
D gene: NA
CDR3 length: 16
V gene: TRBV11-2
J gene: TRBJ2-7
clone size: many